Sequencing of this T cell receptor beta chain was carried out in a study of post-analysis software for immune sequencing data. Study at large: Patients with relapsing-remitting, secondary progressive and progressive-relapsing multiple sclerosis courses were all represented.

Each TCR beta cDNA library carried unique molecular identifiers. From approximately 0.95 to 9.8 million T cells, 450,000 to 550,000 cDNA molecules were obtained. MiXCR, applied by TCRdb to the PCR reads, yields one record per CDR3 protein. The sample holds about 540,000 distinct CDR3 sequences; about a third are singletons and the top ten take around 6.1%. Of note for this clonotype: What it recognizes is unknown.

This CDR3 spans 16 amino acids. Germline values: CDR1 SGHTA, CDR2 FQGNSA. The study's findings and limits: Patients used several TRBV segments, including TRBV5-6, TRBV5-1 and TRBV20-1, more often than controls.

The sample taken for sequencing was blood. The chain links TRBV7-2 to TRBJ2-7, with a tentative D call TRBD2 (7 bases). Near its end, the DNA agrees better with TRBJ2-5, so the J call may be wrong. The origin of this receptor is a girl younger than 18 with multiple sclerosis. CDR3 sequence: CASSLVAGADTWTQYF. DNA of the CDR3: TGTGCCAGCAGCTTAGTGGCGGGGGCCGATACGTGGACCCAGTACTTC.